This passage covers 3 T cell receptor beta chains from one sample sequenced in a study of T cells in women clearing cervical HPV infection. Only in-frame clones appear in the TCRdb table, and some are missing; sequencing was by immunoSEQ multiplex PCR. The sample has 25,000 to 35,000 clones. The sample consisted of blood buffy coat. The receptors come from a woman aged 18-70 years with a cervical HPV16 infection that either progressed to CIN3+ or cleared (not recorded which).

Concerning this clone itself: The sequence runs out 3 residues before the end of the CDR3; the remainder is reconstructed from the germline J gene. The J gene is TRBJ1-5, the V gene TRBV11-2, with no clear D. There are 14 residues in the CDR3. Germline V gene sequence: CDR1 SGHAT, CDR2 FQNNGV. V was trimmed by 1 base and J by 6 bases, leaving 10 bases between them. This chain's CDR3 is CASSLVGFRQPQHF. The covered CDR3 bases are TGTGCCAGCAGCTTAGTAGGGTTTCGTCAGCCC.

Comments on this clone: Read coverage stops 3 residues before the CDR3 terminus; the germline J gene supplies the remainder. The rearrangement links TRBV5-4 to TRBJ1-1; maybe TRBD1 (5 bases). V dropped 0 bases and J dropped 5 bases, with 11 bases sitting between them. CDR3 length: 14 residues. Germline CDR1 SGHNT, CDR2 YYREEE (reference sequence). The chain's CDR3 is CASSLVGAETEAFF. Incomplete CDR3 DNA: TGTGCCAGCAGCTTGGTAGGGGCCGAGACTGAA.

The chain's CDR3 is CASSLVSGAYNEQFF. Incomplete CDR3 DNA: TGTGCCAGCAGTTTAGTCTCCGGGGCCTACAATGAG. The chain is built from TRBV12-3 or TRBV12-4 and TRBJ2-1, with D maybe TRBD2 (5 bases). The CDR3 goes on 3 residues after the read ends, and that part is filled in from the germline J gene. The CDR3 covers 15 residues. V lost 1 base, J lost 2 bases, and 9 bases lay in between.